One and the same sample provided the 17 T cell receptor beta chains below, sequenced in a study of CD8 T cells in ankylosing spondylitis. These receptors are not linked to any known antigen. TCRdb processed the 5' RACE reads anew with MiXCR; each CDR3 protein has one entry. The sample carries roughly 350,000 distinct CDR3 sequences, 6.5% to 10% recorded once. Points from the study as a whole: In ankylosing spondylitis blood, a motif of roughly 8 highly homologous TCR beta variants appeared characteristic.

Sequencing input: blood, either unsorted or a sorted T cell fraction (not recorded which). These receptors all come from a male donor with ankylosing spondylitis.

The table lists this clonotype with many counts. V is TRBV12-3 or TRBV12-4 and J is TRBJ1-6, with D hard to call. Trimming cost V 0 bases and J 8 bases, with 5 bases left between them. CDR3 length equals 13 residues. The CDR3 DNA reads as TGTGCCAGCAGTTTAGCTCAGGATTCACCCCTCCACTTT. Translation: CASSLAQDSPLHF.

There are many counts of this clonotype. The V call is TRBV24-1, the J call TRBJ2-1; 11 bases agree with TRBD2. Trimming took 3 bases from V and 10 from J; bases not matched to a gene: 10. The CDR3 consists of 16 residues. Germline CDR1 and CDR2: KGHDR and SFDVKD. This CDR3 reads CATSDGTSGRWSEQFF. In DNA, the CDR3 is TGTGCCACCAGTGATGGGACTAGCGGTAGATGGTCGGAGCAGTTCTTC.

This clonotype was observed a handful of times. The chain has TRBV4-2 and TRBJ2-5; TRBD2 aligns across 15 bases. V trimming: 0 bases; J trimming: 4 bases; junction bases outside the gene matches: 18. The germline V gene has CDR1 LGHNA and CDR2 YNFKEQ. CDR3 length: 22 amino acids. The CDR3 spells CASSQDPSPPGLAGGVSETQYF. DNA of the CDR3: TGTGCCAGCAGCCAAGATCCCTCCCCCCCCGGACTAGCGGGAGGGGTTTCAGAGACCCAGTACTTC.

This clonotype was seen many times. The genes are TRBV24-1 and TRBJ1-2; TRBD1 is a possible D gene (6 bases). The CDR3 is 14 amino acids. Trimming took 0 bases from V and 7 from J, leaving 11 bases between them. The germline gives CDR1 KGHDR, CDR2 SFDVKD. The CDR3 DNA is TGTGCCACCAGTGATTTGAACAGGGCTTTTGGCTACACCTTC. This encodes CATSDLNRAFGYTF.

The sample holds many counts of this clonotype. The chain is built from TRBV5-1 and TRBJ2-5, with a weak D call TRBD2 (6 bases). Germline CDR1 is SGHRS and CDR2 is YFSETQ. V was cut by 3 bases and J by 4 bases, with 16 bases left in between. This CDR3 is 15 amino acids long. The CDR3 sequence is CASSWTTTPLETQYF. Here the CDR3 DNA reads TGCGCCAGCAGCTGGACTACCACACCATTAGAGACCCAGTACTTC.

This clonotype was seen more than once but under ten times. The rearrangement joins TRBV7-2 to TRBJ2-1, with 8 bases fitting TRBD2. The V and J ends lost 1 base and 7 bases, in that order; junction bases with no gene match: 6. Germline V gene lookup returns CDR1 SGHTA and CDR2 FQGNSA. CDR3 size: 15 residues. DNA for the CDR3: TGTGCCAGCAGCTTAGGAGGGACTAGGGGGAATGAGCAGTTCTTC. It codes for CASSLGGTRGNEQFF.

This clonotype was seen ten or more times. This rearrangement joins TRBV4-1 to TRBJ2-3, with D maybe TRBD2 (5 bases). The CDR3 loop spans 15 amino acids. V was pared by 1 base and J by 7 bases, with 15 bases between. In germline, CDR1 is MGHRA, CDR2 YSYEKL. The CDR3 DNA is TGCGCCAGCAGCCAAGCTTCGGACTTGGGTTATACGCAGTATTTT. This sequence encodes CASSQASDLGYTQYF.

This clonotype was recorded a few times. The chain links TRBV7-9 to TRBJ2-6; D is ambiguous. The CDR3 spans 14 residues. The germline V and J ends were trimmed by 5 bases and 0 bases, with 5 bases remaining between them. CDR1 and CDR2 from the germline V gene are SEHNR and FQNEAQ (reference sequence). CDR3 sequence reads: CASSDNSGANVLTF. The CDR3 bases are TGTGCCAGCAGCGACAACTCTGGGGCCAACGTCCTGACTTTC.

Only a few counts were recorded for this clonotype. The genes are TRBV6-2 or TRBV6-3 and TRBJ2-2, with 9 bases fitting TRBD2. The CDR3 sequence is 18 residues long. Germline V lookup: CDR1 MNHEY, CDR2 SVGEGT. V lost 2 bases to trimming and J lost 0 bases; unmatched junction nucleotides: 7. CDR3 in amino acids: CASSYRPQREANTGELFF. CDR3 sequence (DNA): TGTGCCAGCAGTTACCGTCCGCAGCGGGAGGCGAACACCGGGGAGCTGTTTTTT.

The chain combines TRBV7-2 with TRBJ1-1, with 9 bases lining up with TRBD1. This CDR3 is built from 16 residues. From germline, CDR1 is SGHTA and CDR2 FQGNSA. Germline trimming cut 4 bases from V and 1 base from J; bases unmatched to any gene: 7. The CDR3 nucleotides read TGTGCCAGCAGCTCCCGGGACAGGGTGGAGAACACTGAAGCTTTCTTT. Translating gives CASSSRDRVENTEAFF.

This clonotype has ten or more counts. CDR3 loop: CASSVDGRAYNEQFF. The CDR3 nucleotides read TGTGCCAGCAGCGTAGACGGGCGCGCCTACAATGAGCAGTTCTTC. The genes are TRBV9 and TRBJ2-1; no clear D. The germline CDR1 and CDR2 sequences are SGDLS and YYNGEE. V was clipped by 0 bases and J by 2 bases, with 9 bases between them. The CDR3 length is 15 residues.

V gene TRBV11-2 combines with J gene TRBJ2-7; 8 nucleotides line up with TRBD1. Unmatched junction bases numbered 6, after V lost 1 base and J lost 4 bases. The CDR3 sequence is 15 residues long. Germline values: CDR1 SGHAT, CDR2 FQNNGV. CDR3 in amino acids: CASSLGWDRLYEQYF. DNA for the CDR3: TGTGCCAGCAGCTTAGGTTGGGACAGGCTATACGAGCAGTACTTC.

The chain has TRBV5-4 and TRBJ1-4; D is unclear. CDR1 is SGHNT, CDR2 YYREEE, per germline (reference sequence). The ends were cut back, 1 base at V and 4 bases at J, with 17 bases in the middle. The CDR3 is 17 residues long. Here the CDR3 reads CASSLYRVYPSNEKLFF. CDR3 in DNA: TGTGCCAGCAGCTTGTATCGCGTTTACCCAAGTAATGAAAAACTGTTTTTT.

The sample holds a few counts of this clonotype. The gene calls are TRBV7-9 and TRBJ1-2; unclear D gene. CDR3 length equals 13 residues. The V end lost 2 bases, the J end lost 7 bases, and 11 bases lay between the germline ends. CDR1 is SEHNR, CDR2 FQNEAQ, per germline (reference sequence). The CDR3 coding sequence is TGTGCCAGCAGCTTATCTACTGGAAGTGGCTACACCTTC. Amino acid sequence: CASSLSTGSGYTF.

There are a few counts of this clonotype. The chain couples TRBV25-1 to TRBJ2-5; 7 nucleotides match TRBD2. The CDR3 contains 15 residues. The V and J ends lost 1 base and 5 bases, in that order; junction bases with no gene match: 7. Germline values: CDR1 MGHDK, CDR2 SYGVNS. CDR3 residues: CASSEFLGEGETQYF. The CDR3 region has the DNA TGTGCCAGCAGTGAATTCCTAGGGGAGGGGGAGACCCAGTACTTC.

The chain joins TRBV28 to TRBJ2-1; 7 positions agree with TRBD1. V shed 6 bases and J 6 bases; nucleotides not matched to a gene: 11. This CDR3 is 15 amino acids long. Germline V gives CDR1 MDHEN, CDR2 SYDVKM. In DNA form, the CDR3 reads TGTGCCAGCAGCCTACCGGGACAGACTATCAATGAGCAGTTCTTC. This translates into CASSLPGQTINEQFF.

The chain links TRBV27 to TRBJ2-7; D possibly corresponds to TRBD2 (6 bases). CDR1 is MNHEY and CDR2 is SMNVEV in the germline V gene (reference sequence). V lost 7 bases and J 6 bases, leaving 16 bases between the germline ends. This CDR3 region has 13 residues. The CDR3 coding sequence is TGTGCCAGCAACCCTTCGGGGGTGGGCGAGCAGTACTTC. As protein: CASNPSGVGEQYF.